These 14 T cell receptor beta chains originate from one sample sequenced in a study of T cells in narcolepsy. Sequenced by immunoSEQ multiplex PCR; TCRdb stores in-frame clones only, minus some. The sample holds over 25,000 clones, roughly 74% seen once. Material for sequencing was CD45RA- memory CD4+ T cells from PBMCs. The receptors shown here come from a human donor with narcolepsy.

In its sample, this clone was seen a few times. CDR3 amino acids: CASGTGQGEKLFF. The CDR3 bases are TGTGCCAGCGGAACGGGACAGGGTGAAAAACTGTTTTTT. This chain links TRBV2 with TRBJ1-4; 9 bases fit TRBD1. J gave up 7 bases and V 8 bases, and 5 bases lay outside the gene matches. Per germline, CDR1 SNHLY and CDR2 FYNNEI. This CDR3 spans 13 amino acids.

This rearrangement joins TRBV10-2 to TRBJ2-2; no clear D gene. V was trimmed by 5 bases and J by 2 bases, leaving 12 bases between them. CDR3 length: 15 residues. Germline CDR1 WSHSY, CDR2 SAAADI. The CDR3 nucleotides are TGCGCCAGCAGTAGGGCCAATAGAAACACCGGGGAGCTGTTTTTT. Translation gives CASSRANRNTGELFF.

The CDR3 is CASSQDFRNQETQYF. CDR3 DNA sequence: TGCGCCAGCAGCCAAGATTTCCGGAACCAAGAGACCCAGTACTTC. This sequence joins TRBV4-3 and TRBJ2-5; D not certain. The CDR3 is 15 residues long. Germline CDR1 reads LGHNA; CDR2 reads YSLEER. Trimming cost V 0 bases and J 0 bases, with 8 bases left between them.

This chain uses TRBV6-5 with TRBJ1-3; D gene ambiguous. Germline values: CDR1 MNHEY, CDR2 SVGAGI. V dropped 0 bases and J dropped 4 bases, with 10 bases sitting between them. This CDR3 has 15 residues. CDR3 nucleotide sequence: TGTGCCAGCAGTTACTCGCCGGGGAGCGGAAACACCATATATTTT. It is translated as CASSYSPGSGNTIYF.

The CDR3 sequence: CASSLRNNLRSNTEAFF. The CDR3 nucleotides read TGTGCCAGCAGCTTAAGGAACAATCTCCGGTCGAACACTGAAGCTTTCTTT. The genes are TRBV11-2 and TRBJ1-1; D not certain. CDR3 length: 17 amino acids. V lost 2 bases and J 1 base, leaving 17 bases between the germline ends. The germline CDR1 and CDR2 sequences are SGHAT and FQNNGV.

The chain carries TRBV6-5 and TRBJ1-5; 8 bases line up with TRBD1. CDR3 length: 13 amino acids. Germline V gene sequence: CDR1 MNHEY, CDR2 SVGAGI. CDR3 coding DNA: TGTGCTAGCGGACAGGGTAGGCATCAGCCCCAGCATTTT. Protein: CASGQGRHQPQHF.

The DNA of the CDR3 is TGTGCCAGCAGTTACTCGGTCGGCAAGGGAAACACTGAAGCTTTCTTT. It translates to CASSYSVGKGNTEAFF. This sequence joins TRBV6-5 and TRBJ1-1; D is unresolved. The CDR3 spans 16 residues. The V end was cut by 0 bases, the J end by 2 bases, with 13 bases between. Germline V CDR1 and CDR2: MNHEY, SVGAGI.

The chain has TRBV10-3 and TRBJ2-1, with 8 bases matching TRBD2. V shed 1 base and J 10 bases; nucleotides not matched to a gene: 15. This CDR3 has 17 residues. Germline V lookup: CDR1 ENHRY, CDR2 SYGVKD. The CDR3, as DNA: TGTGCCATCAGTGAGTTCAGCGGGGGCCCCCATATGAAGGAGCAGTTCTTC. Its translation is CAISEFSGGPHMKEQFF.

V and J are TRBV7-9 and TRBJ1-4; no clear D. The V gene lost 2 bases and the J gene lost 5 bases, with 9 bases spanning the gap. The CDR3 consists of 14 residues. The germline V gene has CDR1 SEHNR and CDR2 FQNEAQ (reference sequence). The DNA for the CDR3 is TGTGCCAGCAGCTTACCAGTATTCAATGAAAAACTGTTTTTT. Protein: CASSLPVFNEKLFF. Full variable domain (rest looked up from reference TRBV7-9 and TRBJ1-4): DTGVSQNPRHKITKRGQNVTFRCDPISEHNRLYWYRQTLGQGPEFLTYFQNEAQLEKSRLLSDRFSAERPKGSFSTLEIQRTEQGDSAMYLCASSLPVFNEKLFFGSGTQLSVL.

The CDR3 nucleotides read TGTGCCATCAGTGAGTCTGGGAGATCCTACGAGCAGTACTTC. It yields the protein CAISESGRSYEQYF. The chain is built from TRBV10-3 and TRBJ2-7; TRBD2 is a possible D gene (5 bases). CDR1 and CDR2 (germline): ENHRY, SYGVKD. This CDR3 comprises 14 residues. V was shortened by 0 bases and J by 1 base, with 7 bases between the two germline ends.

CDR3 sequence (DNA): TGTGCCTGGAGCCAGGGGGCTTTGAACACTGAAGCTTTCTTT. Translated, it gives CAWSQGALNTEAFF. The chain combines TRBV30 with TRBJ1-1; 8 bases map to TRBD1. Germline V gene sequence: CDR1 GTSNPN, CDR2 SVGIG (reference sequence). The CDR3 has 14 amino acids. V was pared by 3 bases and J by 0 bases, with 3 bases of the junction left unmatched.

This chain uses TRBV7-7 with TRBJ2-3; 9 nucleotides line up with TRBD2. J lost 4 bases, V lost 4 bases, and 12 bases had no gene match. The CDR3 extends over 17 amino acids. The germline CDR1 and CDR2 sequences are SSHAT and FNYEAQ (reference sequence). Written as DNA, the CDR3 is TGTGCCAGCAGCTCTGGGGGTAGCGGGGGCATCCCAGATACGCAGTATTTT. As protein: CASSSGGSGGIPDTQYF.

The chain carries TRBV7-9 and TRBJ2-7; 7 bases map to TRBD2. Germline V lookup: CDR1 SEHNR, CDR2 FQNEAQ (reference sequence). With 0 bases clipped from V and 2 bases from J, the junction kept 1 base outside the gene matches. This CDR3 has 14 residues. The CDR3 region has the DNA TGTGCCAGCAGCTTAGCAAGCGGGGCCTACGAGCAGTACTTC. This codes for CASSLASGAYEQYF.

The chain is built from TRBV6-1 and TRBJ1-1; D not resolved. V lost 5 bases and J lost 5, with 9 bases in between. This CDR3 has 12 residues. Germline assignment: CDR1 MNHNS and CDR2 SASEGT. This CDR3 is CASSYGGTEAFF. The CDR3 coding sequence is TGTGCCAGCAGTTATGGAGGTACTGAAGCTTTCTTT.